The clone carrying this T cell receptor (beta chain) was counted many times. The antigen remains unidentified. CDR3 size: 14 residues. Losses at the gene ends were 4 bases for V and 1 base for J; bases not matched to a gene: 2. Germline CDR1 reads SGHVS; CDR2 reads FNYEAQ. One entry per CDR3 protein results from TCRdb running MiXCR on the 5' RACE reads. The top ten hold 28% of the sample, which has roughly 50,000 distinct CDR3 sequences, 7% to 9% seen once. The data stem from a study of T cells after yellow fever vaccination. General observations from the study: A secondary response was less intense yet reached its peak sooner, at day 5 versus 15. After the booster, roughly 96% of CD4 and about 90% of CD8 primary-response clones were re-detected.

The gene calls are TRBV7-6 and TRBJ2-3; TRBD1 aligns across 7 bases. This TCR was recovered from a young man who received the YFV17D yellow fever vaccine. The specimen was CD8+ T cells sorted from PBMCs, collected roughly 14 days after the first yellow fever vaccination. CDR3 bases: TGTGCCAGCAGCTACGGGACAGGCACAGATACGCAGTATTTT. This codes for CASSYGTGTDTQYF.